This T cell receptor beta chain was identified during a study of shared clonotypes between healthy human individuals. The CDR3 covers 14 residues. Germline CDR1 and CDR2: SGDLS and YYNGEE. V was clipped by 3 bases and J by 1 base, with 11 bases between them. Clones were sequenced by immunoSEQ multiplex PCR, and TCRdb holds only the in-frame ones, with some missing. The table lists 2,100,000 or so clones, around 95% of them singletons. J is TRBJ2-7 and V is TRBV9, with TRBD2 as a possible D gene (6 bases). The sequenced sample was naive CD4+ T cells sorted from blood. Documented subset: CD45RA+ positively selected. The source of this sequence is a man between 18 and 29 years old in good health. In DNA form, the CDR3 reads TGTGCCAGCAGCGCCAGGGACTTATCCTACGAGCAGTACTTC. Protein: CASSARDLSYEQYF.